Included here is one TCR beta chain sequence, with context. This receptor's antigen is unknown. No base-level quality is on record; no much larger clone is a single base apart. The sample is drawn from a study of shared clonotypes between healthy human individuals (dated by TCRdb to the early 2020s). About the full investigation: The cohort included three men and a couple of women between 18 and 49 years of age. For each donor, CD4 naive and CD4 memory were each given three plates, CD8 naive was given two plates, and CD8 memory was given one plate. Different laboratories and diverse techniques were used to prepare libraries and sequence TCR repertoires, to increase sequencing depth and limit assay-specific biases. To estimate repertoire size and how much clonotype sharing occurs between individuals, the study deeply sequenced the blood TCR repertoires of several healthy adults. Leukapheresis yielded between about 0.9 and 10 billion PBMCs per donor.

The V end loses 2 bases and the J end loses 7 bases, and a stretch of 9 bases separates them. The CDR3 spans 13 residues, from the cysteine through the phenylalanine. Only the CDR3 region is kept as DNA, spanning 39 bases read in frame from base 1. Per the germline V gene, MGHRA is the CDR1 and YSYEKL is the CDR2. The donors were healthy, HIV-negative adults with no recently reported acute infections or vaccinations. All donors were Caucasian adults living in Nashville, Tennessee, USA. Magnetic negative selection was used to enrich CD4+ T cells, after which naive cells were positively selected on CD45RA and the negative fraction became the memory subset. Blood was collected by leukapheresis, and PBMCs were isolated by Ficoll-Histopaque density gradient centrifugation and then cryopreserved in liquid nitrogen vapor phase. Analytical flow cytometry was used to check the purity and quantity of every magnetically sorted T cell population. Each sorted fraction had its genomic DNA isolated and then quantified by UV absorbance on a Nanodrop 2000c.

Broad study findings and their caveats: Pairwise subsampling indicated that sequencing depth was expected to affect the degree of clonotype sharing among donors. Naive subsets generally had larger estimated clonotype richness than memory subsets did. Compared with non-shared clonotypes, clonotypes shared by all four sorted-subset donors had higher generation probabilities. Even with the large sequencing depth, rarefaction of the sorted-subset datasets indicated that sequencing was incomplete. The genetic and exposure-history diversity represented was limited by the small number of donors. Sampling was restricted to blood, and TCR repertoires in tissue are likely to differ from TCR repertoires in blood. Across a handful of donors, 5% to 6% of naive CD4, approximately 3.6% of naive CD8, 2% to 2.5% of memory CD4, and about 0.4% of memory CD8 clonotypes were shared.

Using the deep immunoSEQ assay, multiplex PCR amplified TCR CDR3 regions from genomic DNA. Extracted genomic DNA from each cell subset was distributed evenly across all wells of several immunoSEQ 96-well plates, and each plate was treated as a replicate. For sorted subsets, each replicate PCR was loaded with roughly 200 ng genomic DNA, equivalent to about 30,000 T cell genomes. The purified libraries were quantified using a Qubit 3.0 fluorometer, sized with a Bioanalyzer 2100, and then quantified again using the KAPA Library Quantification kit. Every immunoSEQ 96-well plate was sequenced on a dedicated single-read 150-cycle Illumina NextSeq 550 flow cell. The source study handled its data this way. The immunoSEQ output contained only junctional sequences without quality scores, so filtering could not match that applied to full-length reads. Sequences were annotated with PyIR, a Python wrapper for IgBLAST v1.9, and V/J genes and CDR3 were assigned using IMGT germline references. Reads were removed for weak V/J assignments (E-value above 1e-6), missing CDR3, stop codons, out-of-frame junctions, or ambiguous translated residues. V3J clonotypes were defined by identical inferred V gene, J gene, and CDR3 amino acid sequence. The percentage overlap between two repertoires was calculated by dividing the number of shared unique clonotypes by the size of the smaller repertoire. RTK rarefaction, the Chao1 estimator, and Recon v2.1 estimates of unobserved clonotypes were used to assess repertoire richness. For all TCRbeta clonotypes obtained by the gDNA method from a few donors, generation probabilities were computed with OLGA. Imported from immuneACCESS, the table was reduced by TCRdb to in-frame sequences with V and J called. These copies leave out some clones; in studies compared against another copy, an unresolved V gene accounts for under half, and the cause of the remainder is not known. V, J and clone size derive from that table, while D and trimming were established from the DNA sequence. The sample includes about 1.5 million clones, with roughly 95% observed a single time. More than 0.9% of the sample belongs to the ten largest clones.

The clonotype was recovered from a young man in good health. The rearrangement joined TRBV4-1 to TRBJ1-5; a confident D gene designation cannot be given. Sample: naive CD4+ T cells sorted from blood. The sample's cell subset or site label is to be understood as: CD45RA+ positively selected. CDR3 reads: CASSQLGLQPQHF. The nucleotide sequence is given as TGCGCCAGCAGCCAACTAGGGCTCCAGCCCCAGCATTTT.